This entry lists 4 T cell receptor beta chains sequenced from one sample in a study of shared T cell receptors in the human thymus. Generated by immunoSEQ multiplex PCR, the TCRdb table keeps only in-frame clones and is missing some. The sample contains hundreds of thousands of clones, around three quarters of which appear only once. This sample was also put to use in a study of human thymus T cells.

The specimen sequenced was thymocytes. The receptor source for this set is a boy younger than two with a congenital heart defect.

This clone was found once. The chain has TRBV9 and TRBJ2-7, with D possibly matching TRBD2 (5 bases). Trimming pared 2 bases from V and 5 bases from J, leaving 11 bases between. The CDR3 runs 13 residues. Germline CDR1 reads SGDLS; CDR2 reads YYNGEE. CDR3 amino acids: CASSVEGNHEQYF. CDR3 nucleotides: TGTGCCAGCAGCGTTGAGGGAAACCACGAGCAGTACTTC.

The chain has TRBV10-3 and TRBJ2-4; 9 bases match TRBD2. Germline V CDR1 and CDR2: ENHRY, SYGVKD. The CDR3 covers 18 residues. Unmatched junction bases numbered 18, after V lost 6 bases and J lost 6 bases. The CDR3 DNA reads TGTGCCATCAGAGGCGACTGGGGGGCTAGCGGGAAGGGAAACATTCAGTACTTC. Protein product: CAIRGDWGASGKGNIQYF.

The chain joins TRBV5-6 to TRBJ2-5; D perhaps matches TRBD2 (8 bases). This CDR3 is built from 16 residues. The germline V gene has CDR1 SGHDT and CDR2 YYEEEE. Trimming cost V 3 bases and J 10 bases, with 25 bases left between them. This CDR3 is CASSYTPGQLAGGQYF. CDR3 in DNA: TGTGCCAGCAGCTATACTCCGGGACAGCTCGCGGGGGGCCAGTACTTC.

The CDR3 DNA reads as TGCGCCAGCAGTGGACCGGGTCTTAGGGGCCCCGAGCAGTACTTC. Translated, it gives CASSGPGLRGPEQYF. The chain links TRBV10-1 to TRBJ2-7; maybe TRBD1 (5 bases). The CDR3 contains 15 residues. Trimming stripped 4 bases from V and 6 bases from J, with 19 bases between. Per germline, CDR1 WNHNN and CDR2 SYGVQD (reference sequence).